These 17 T cell receptor beta chains came from one sample sequenced in a study of cytomegalovirus exposure and HLA in healthy donors. Assay: immunoSEQ multiplex PCR; the TCRdb copy retains only in-frame clones and omits some. The data show over 80,000 clones, less than 85% seen once. The source material was PBMCs. The receptors originated from a man younger than 35 in good health and CMV-seropositive.

V gene TRBV28 combines with J gene TRBJ2-1, with TRBD2 as a possible D gene (6 bases). The V gene lost 2 bases and the J gene lost 5 bases, with 16 bases spanning the gap. The CDR3 is made up of 16 amino acids. CDR1 and CDR2 (germline): MDHEN, SYDVKM. Here the CDR3 DNA reads TGTGCCAGCAGTTTACGCGGGATGAGAACTAACAATGAGCAGTTCTTC. It yields the protein CASSLRGMRTNNEQFF.

J is TRBJ1-5 and V is TRBV19, with a tentative D call TRBD1 (5 bases). The CDR3 contains 13 residues. Germline assignment: CDR1 LNHDA and CDR2 SQIVND (reference sequence). The ends were cut back, 8 bases at V and 6 bases at J, with 14 bases in the middle. In DNA, the CDR3 is TGTGCCAGTGCGGCGCAGGGCGGTCAGCCCCAGCATTTT. Translated: CASAAQGGQPQHF. Full variable domain (remainder filled in from reference TRBV19 and TRBJ1-5): DGGITQSPKYLFRKEGQNVTLSCEQNLNHDAMYWYRQDPGQGLRLIYYSQIVNDFQKGDIAEGYSVSREKKESFPLTVTSAQKNPTAFYLCASAAQGGQPQHFGDGTRLSIL.

The chain couples TRBV5-1 to TRBJ2-3; TRBD2 agrees at 9 bases. Trimming took 4 bases from V and 1 from J; bases not matched to a gene: 10. CDR1 is SGHRS, CDR2 YFSETQ, per germline. The CDR3 sequence is 17 residues long. CDR3 nucleotide sequence: TGCGCCAGCAGCCCCAAACCGACTAGCGGAGGCACAGATACGCAGTATTTT. Amino acid sequence: CASSPKPTSGGTDTQYF. The entire variable domain, with the rest obtained from reference TRBV5-1 and TRBJ2-3, is as follows: KAGVTQTPRYLIKTRGQQVTLSCSPISGHRSVSWYQQTPGQGLQFLFEYFSETQRNKGNFPGRFSGRQFSNSRSEMNVSTLELGDSALYLCASSPKPTSGGTDTQYFGPGTRLTVL.

The rearrangement joins TRBV28 to TRBJ1-3; D may be TRBD1 (5 bases). This CDR3 spans 14 amino acids. With 4 bases removed from V and 8 bases from J, the gap between germline ends came to 15 bases. Germline loops: CDR1 MDHEN, CDR2 SYDVKM. The CDR3 region has the DNA TGTGCCAGCAGTTACCTCACGGGGGGTTACACCATATATTTT. Translated, it gives CASSYLTGGYTIYF.

This clone was seen just once. The chain carries TRBV2 and TRBJ2-5; D call uncertain. Germline values: CDR1 SNHLY, CDR2 FYNNEI. The CDR3 extends over 11 amino acids. Trimming took 6 bases from V and 3 from J, leaving 5 bases between them. The CDR3 protein is CASSVKETQYF. In DNA form, the CDR3 reads TGTGCCAGCAGCGTAAAAGAGACCCAGTACTTC. Full variable domain (outside the CDR3, taken from reference TRBV2 and TRBJ2-5): EPEVTQTPSHQVTQMGQEVILRCVPISNHLYFYWYRQILGQKVEFLVSFYNNEISEKSEIFDDQFSVERPDGSNFTLKIRSTKLEDSAMYFCASSVKETQYFGPGTRLLVL.

This chain joins TRBV10-3 and TRBJ2-2, with TRBD1 matching over 7 bases. The CDR3 sequence is 19 residues long. The germline gives CDR1 ENHRY, CDR2 SYGVKD. J was trimmed by 3 bases and V by 4 bases; bases with no gene match: 17. The CDR3, as DNA: TGTGCCATCAGTGTGAATATGGACAGGACGCTATTCGACACCGGGGAGCTGTTTTTT. Protein product: CAISVNMDRTLFDTGELFF.

The CDR3 loop is CASSLDRGGQNEAFF. As DNA, the CDR3 is TGTGCCAGCAGCCTCGACAGGGGAGGGCAAAATGAAGCTTTCTTT. V gene TRBV27 combines with J gene TRBJ1-1, with 8 bases matching TRBD1. This CDR3 contains 15 residues. Germline CDR1 and CDR2: MNHEY and SMNVEV (reference sequence). The trim removed 6 bases at V and 7 bases at J, leaving 13 bases unmatched.

This chain connects TRBV27 to TRBJ2-2; 12 bases align to TRBD2. This CDR3 region has 16 residues. With V trimmed by 6 bases and J by 5 bases, 7 bases remained unmatched. Germline V gene data show CDR1 as MNHEY and CDR2 as SMNVEV (reference sequence). The DNA of the CDR3 is TGTGCCAGCAGAGGGGAACTAGCGGGAGGTACCGGGGAGCTGTTTTTT. Encoded protein: CASRGELAGGTGELFF.

This clone was counted only a few times. This chain links TRBV2 with TRBJ2-4, with D tentatively TRBD1 (6 bases). V lost 7 bases, J lost 0 bases, and 13 bases lay in between. Per the germline V gene, CDR1 is SNHLY and CDR2 is FYNNEI. This CDR3 contains 15 residues. The CDR3 loop reads CASTMDSLAKNIQYF. The CDR3 nucleotides are TGTGCCAGCACTATGGACAGTCTAGCCAAAAACATTCAGTACTTC.

V is TRBV14 and J is TRBJ2-3; no clear D. The CDR3 loop spans 14 amino acids. The germline V gene encodes CDR1 SGHDN and CDR2 FVKESK. Between the trimmed V and J ends, which lost 0 bases and 2 bases, there was a span of 6 bases. Here the CDR3 DNA reads TGTGCCAGCAGCCAAGATATCGTCACAGATACGCAGTATTTT. Translation gives CASSQDIVTDTQYF.

The V and J genes are TRBV4-1 and TRBJ2-1; 9 bases are shared with TRBD2. Germline-derived CDR1 and CDR2 are MGHRA and YSYEKL. There are 17 residues in the CDR3. J lost 5 bases, V lost 4 bases, and 12 bases had no gene match. The CDR3 protein is CASSPAQRAGGDNEQFF. In DNA, the CDR3 is TGCGCCAGCAGCCCCGCTCAACGGGCGGGAGGGGACAATGAGCAGTTCTTC.

The rearrangement joins TRBV18 to TRBJ2-7; D gene uncertain. Germline CDR1 reads KGHSH; CDR2 reads LQKENI. The CDR3 is 14 residues long. V dropped 2 bases and J dropped 1 base, with 9 bases sitting between them. CDR3 region: CASSPSTDSYEQYV. As DNA, the CDR3 is TGTGCCAGCTCACCATCAACAGATTCCTACGAGCAGTACGTC.

This rearrangement joins TRBV5-4 to TRBJ2-1; tentatively, D is TRBD1 (5 bases). This CDR3 comprises 15 residues. V lost 3 bases and J 0 bases, leaving 10 bases between the germline ends. Germline CDR1 SGHNT, CDR2 YYREEE (reference sequence). CDR3 nucleotides: TGTGCCAGCAGCTATACAGGTAACTCCTACAATGAGCAGTTCTTC. This encodes CASSYTGNSYNEQFF. The full variable domain, with the rest looked up from reference TRBV5-4 and TRBJ2-1, is ETGVTQSPTHLIKTRGQQVTLRCSSQSGHNTVSWYQQALGQGPQFIFQYYREEENGRGNFPPRFSGLQFPNYSSELNVNALELDDSALYLCASSYTGNSYNEQFFGPGTRLTVL.

This clone has a handful of counts. V usage is TRBV6-5 and J usage is TRBJ2-7, with D maybe TRBD1 (5 bases). V was shortened by 5 bases and J by 2 bases, with 7 bases between the two germline ends. From germline, CDR1 is MNHEY and CDR2 SVGAGI. The CDR3 has 12 amino acids. The CDR3 loop reads CASSQDTYEQYF. In nucleotides, the CDR3 is TGTGCCAGCAGTCAGGACACCTACGAGCAGTACTTC.

The rearrangement uses TRBV9 and TRBJ2-1; weak D call: TRBD2 (5 bases). The CDR3 is 16 residues long. CDR1 and CDR2 from the germline V gene are SGDLS and YYNGEE. The germline V and J ends were trimmed by 4 bases and 0 bases, with 14 bases remaining between them. The CDR3 region is CASSLGLRSSYNEQFF. CDR3 bases: TGTGCCAGCAGCCTAGGACTCCGGAGCTCCTACAATGAGCAGTTCTTC.

Only a few counts were recorded for this clone. The rearrangement links TRBV28 to TRBJ2-3; possibly TRBD2 for D (6 bases). The V gene lost 4 bases and the J gene lost 4 bases, with 15 bases spanning the gap. Germline loops: CDR1 MDHEN, CDR2 SYDVKM. This CDR3 comprises 15 residues. The CDR3 nucleotides read TGTGCCAGCAGTTGGGCCGGGAGTAGATCAGATACGCAGTATTTT. Amino acid sequence: CASSWAGSRSDTQYF.

The chain links TRBV5-1 to TRBJ2-1, with 12 nucleotides matching TRBD2. J lost 6 bases, V lost 1 base, and 2 bases had no gene match. Germline V gene sequence: CDR1 SGHRS, CDR2 YFSETQ. The length of the CDR3 is 15 residues. The CDR3 DNA reads TGCGCCAGCAGCTTGAGGACTAGCGGGGCCAATGAGCAGTTCTTC. Amino acid sequence: CASSLRTSGANEQFF.